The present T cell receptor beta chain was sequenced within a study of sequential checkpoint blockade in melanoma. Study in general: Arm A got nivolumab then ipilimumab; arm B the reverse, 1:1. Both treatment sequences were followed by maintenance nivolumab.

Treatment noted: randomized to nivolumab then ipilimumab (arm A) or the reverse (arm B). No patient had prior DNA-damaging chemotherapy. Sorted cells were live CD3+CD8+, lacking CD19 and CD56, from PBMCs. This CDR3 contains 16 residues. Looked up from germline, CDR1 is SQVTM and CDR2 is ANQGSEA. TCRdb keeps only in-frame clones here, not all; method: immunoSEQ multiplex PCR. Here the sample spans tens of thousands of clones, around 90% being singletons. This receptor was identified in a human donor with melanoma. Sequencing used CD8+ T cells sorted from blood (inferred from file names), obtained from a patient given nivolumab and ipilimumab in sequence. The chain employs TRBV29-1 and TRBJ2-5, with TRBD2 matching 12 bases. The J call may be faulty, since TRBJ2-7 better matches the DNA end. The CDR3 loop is CSVEGGLAGLSYEQYF. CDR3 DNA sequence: TGCAGCGTTGAAGGGGGACTAGCGGGCTTGAGCTACGAGCAGTACTTC.